The T cell receptor beta chain described here comes from a study of T cell responses to AZD1222 COVID-19 vaccine. Across the study: Second-dose timings of about 4 or about 12 weeks were pooled.

CDR1 and CDR2 from the germline V gene are SEHNR and FQNEAQ (reference sequence). The V gene end was trimmed by 5 bases and the J gene end by 4 bases; junction bases not matched to a gene: 6. This CDR3 is 14 amino acids long. The protocol was immunoSEQ multiplex PCR, while the TCRdb copy is restricted to in-frame clones and leaves out a portion. In the table there are roughly 200,000 clones, 85% to 95% of which are singletons. The chain is built from TRBV7-9 and TRBJ1-2; 8 bases match TRBD1. The sample in question was peripheral blood, obtained on day 0 of AZD1222 vaccination. This clonotype originated in an adult in good health. This chain's CDR3 is CASSPRDRLYGYTF. Here the CDR3 DNA reads TGTGCCAGCAGCCCGAGGGACAGGCTCTATGGCTACACCTTC.